Below are 26 T cell receptor beta chains sequenced from a single sample in a study of cytotoxic CD8 clonotypes in ibrutinib-treated CLL. Repertoires were generated with immunoSEQ multiplex PCR, while TCRdb's copy carries only in-frame clones and drops some. The data hold about 140,000 clones, with about 84% observed a single time. Here the sequenced sample was PBMCs, taken after 36 months of ibrutinib treatment. The receptors come from a human donor with chronic lymphocytic leukemia.

The chain has TRBV6-5 and TRBJ2-7; possibly TRBD1 or TRBD2 for D (5 bases each). The CDR3 loop spans 15 amino acids. Between the trimmed V and J ends, which lost 0 bases and 3 bases, there was a span of 12 bases. CDR1 MNHEY and CDR2 SVGAGI come from the germline V gene. CDR3 sequence reads: CASSYSGVVGYEQYF. The CDR3 bases are TGTGCCAGCAGTTACTCGGGGGTTGTGGGCTACGAGCAGTACTTC.

The gene calls are TRBV19 and TRBJ2-2; TRBD2 agrees at 13 bases. The junction had 8 bases not matched to a gene; V was cut back by 10 bases and J by 3 bases. Looked up from germline, CDR1 is LNHDA and CDR2 is SQIVND (reference sequence). CDR3 length equals 16 residues. DNA for the CDR3: TGTGCCACCAAACGCGGACTAGCGGGGGACACCGGGGAGCTGTTTTTT. It translates to CATKRGLAGDTGELFF. The variable domain in full, completed from reference TRBV19 and TRBJ2-2, reads DGGITQSPKYLFRKEGQNVTLSCEQNLNHDAMYWYRQDPGQGLRLIYYSQIVNDFQKGDIAEGYSVSREKKESFPLTVTSAQKNPTAFYLCATKRGLAGDTGELFFGEGSRLTVL.

The rearrangement links TRBV10-3 to TRBJ1-5; D gene uncertain. This CDR3 comprises 15 residues. V was shortened by 3 bases and J by 2 bases, with 11 bases between the two germline ends. Germline CDR1 and CDR2: ENHRY and SYGVKD. The CDR3 region has the DNA TGTGCCATCAGTGACTCCGACCTAGGCAATCAGCCCCAGCATTTT. This translates into CAISDSDLGNQPQHF.

The J gene is TRBJ2-7, the V gene TRBV29-1; TRBD1 matches at 9 bases. Germline V gives CDR1 SQVTM, CDR2 ANQGSEA. The CDR3 totals 12 residues. Trimming took 8 bases from V and 4 from J; bases not matched to a gene: 6. The CDR3 reads CSQNRGRYEQYF. CDR3 nucleotides: TGCAGCCAAAACAGGGGGCGTTACGAGCAGTACTTC.

The sample holds one count of this clone. V and J are TRBV29-1 and TRBJ1-1; D is unclear. The length of the CDR3 is 11 residues. Germline V lookup: CDR1 SQVTM, CDR2 ANQGSEA. V lost 8 bases and J 0 bases, leaving 7 bases between the germline ends. Here the CDR3 DNA reads TGCAGCCCTACAATGAACACTGAAGCTTTCTTT. Amino acid sequence: CSPTMNTEAFF.

V is TRBV4-1 and J is TRBJ1-5, with D uncertain. This CDR3 is built from 16 residues. V gave up 0 bases and J gave up 5 bases, with 14 bases separating them. The germline gives CDR1 MGHRA, CDR2 YSYEKL. The CDR3 DNA is TGCGCCAGCAGCCAAGAAAAAGGTTATTTCTATCAGCCCCAGCATTTT. Residues: CASSQEKGYFYQPQHF.

This clone was recorded a few times. This chain joins TRBV5-1 and TRBJ1-2; D not certain. The CDR3 length is 11 residues. V lost 7 bases and J 6 bases, leaving 10 bases between the germline ends. Germline V gives CDR1 SGHRS, CDR2 YFSETQ. Here the CDR3 reads CASGFSDGYTF. DNA of the CDR3: TGCGCCAGCGGGTTTTCGGATGGCTACACCTTC.

This sequence joins TRBV29-1 and TRBJ2-3, with no clear D. Trimming removed 3 bases from V and 0 bases from J, with 19 bases in between. CDR3 length: 17 residues. Germline lookup yields CDR1 SQVTM and CDR2 ANQGSEA. CDR3 in DNA: TGCAGCGTTGATCGGCGAGGCCATGTCGCTAGCACAGATACGCAGTATTTT. This translates into CSVDRRGHVASTDTQYF.

This chain links TRBV19 with TRBJ2-7; D remains unclear. V dropped 5 bases and J dropped 0 bases, with 8 bases sitting between them. The germline CDR1 and CDR2 sequences are LNHDA and SQIVND (reference sequence). The CDR3 contains 13 residues. Written as DNA, the CDR3 is TGTGCCAGTAGTTTGCAGAGCTCCTACGAGCAGTACTTC. Its translation: CASSLQSSYEQYF.

The rearrangement links TRBV2 to TRBJ2-5, with TRBD1 as a possible D gene (6 bases). V dropped 4 bases and J dropped 4 bases, with 13 bases sitting between them. This CDR3 has 14 amino acids. Germline CDR1 SNHLY, CDR2 FYNNEI. CDR3: CASSVGAYTETQYF. The CDR3 bases are TGTGCCAGCAGTGTGGGGGCCTACACAGAGACCCAGTACTTC.

The chain uses TRBV5-1 and TRBJ2-7, with 7 bases lining up with TRBD1. In germline, CDR1 is SGHRS, CDR2 YFSETQ. This CDR3 has 17 amino acids. The V segment lost 0 bases and the J segment 2 bases; nucleotides outside the gene matches: 11. CDR3: CASSLGQGVGIPYEQYF. The CDR3 nucleotides read TGCGCCAGCAGCTTGGGACAGGGAGTGGGGATCCCCTACGAGCAGTACTTC.

The chain links TRBV6-6 to TRBJ2-2; D is unclear. The CDR3 has 13 residues. CDR1 and CDR2 (germline): MNHNY, SVGAGI (reference sequence). With 0 bases removed from V and 4 bases from J, the gap between germline ends came to 3 bases. The CDR3 spells CASSYSSTGELFF. The CDR3 coding sequence is TGTGCCAGCAGTTACTCGAGCACCGGGGAGCTGTTTTTT.

This clone was seen at least ten times. V and J are TRBV27 and TRBJ2-3, with TRBD2 matching 7 bases. Germline trimming cut 7 bases from V and 3 bases from J; bases unmatched to any gene: 10. The germline V gene encodes CDR1 MNHEY and CDR2 SMNVEV (reference sequence). The CDR3 contains 15 residues. CDR3 residues: CASKPLLARTDTQYF. CDR3 DNA: TGTGCCAGCAAACCATTACTAGCGAGGACAGATACGCAGTATTTT.

V gene TRBV7-6 combines with J gene TRBJ1-5, with D possibly matching TRBD1 (6 bases). CDR3 size: 14 residues. V was shortened by 6 bases and J by 6 bases, with 15 bases between the two germline ends. CDR1 is SGHVS and CDR2 is FNYEAQ in the germline V gene. CDR3 sequence (DNA): TGTGCCAGCAGTCGAAGACAGGACTTTCAGCCCCAGCATTTT. Its protein is CASSRRQDFQPQHF.

V gene TRBV4-1 combines with J gene TRBJ2-3; no reliable D call. Trimming stripped 4 bases from V and 0 bases from J, with 11 bases between. From germline, CDR1 is MGHRA and CDR2 YSYEKL. The CDR3 is 15 residues long. The CDR3 spells CASSLSAYSTDTQYF. The DNA for the CDR3 is TGCGCCAGCAGCCTTTCTGCCTATAGCACAGATACGCAGTATTTT.

The chain couples TRBV6-5 to TRBJ2-3; no clear D gene. Germline CDR1 and CDR2: MNHEY and SVGAGI. V was clipped by 1 base and J by 8 bases, with 7 bases between them. The CDR3 has 12 amino acids. The CDR3, as DNA: TGTGCCAGCAGTTACTTTAACGCTACGCAGTATTTT. Its translation: CASSYFNATQYF.

The V call is TRBV21-1, the J call TRBJ2-5; TRBD1, as called in the table, went unchecked against the DNA. TRBV21-1 is listed as a pseudogene. The CDR3 has 16 amino acids. The CDR3 loop is CASSKVGTGLWETQYF. CDR3 nucleotide sequence: TGTGCCAGCAGCAAAGTGGGGACAGGCCTTTGGGAGACCCAGTACTTC.

This chain connects TRBV15 to TRBJ2-3, with D possibly being TRBD2 (5 bases). V was trimmed by 0 bases and J by 0 bases, leaving 7 bases between them. This CDR3 comprises 15 residues. CDR1 LNHNV and CDR2 YYDKDF come from the germline V gene (reference sequence). This chain's CDR3 is CATSRDPGSTDTQYF. CDR3 DNA: TGTGCCACCAGCAGAGACCCGGGAAGCACAGATACGCAGTATTTT.

The genes are TRBV5-1 and TRBJ2-3, with a weak D call TRBD2 (5 bases). V was shortened by 0 bases and J by 4 bases, with 15 bases between the two germline ends. Looked up from germline, CDR1 is SGHRS and CDR2 is YFSETQ. This CDR3 has 16 residues. The CDR3 DNA is TGCGCCAGCAGCTTGGCGGCTAGCTCGTTTGCAGATACGCAGTATTTT. It specifies CASSLAASSFADTQYF.

V usage is TRBV11-2 and J usage is TRBJ2-1; 9 bases align to TRBD2. CDR1 is SGHAT and CDR2 is FQNNGV in the germline V gene. V gave up 4 bases and J gave up 0 bases; unmatched junction bases: 7. The CDR3 consists of 17 residues. The CDR3 DNA reads TGTGCCAGCAGCTCCGGACTAGCGCAGAGCTCCTACAATGAGCAGTTCTTC. This encodes CASSSGLAQSSYNEQFF.

This clone was counted a few times. This chain connects TRBV10-3 to TRBJ1-1; 7 nucleotides match TRBD1. This CDR3 spans 13 amino acids. V shed 3 bases and J 3 bases; nucleotides not matched to a gene: 1. Germline V gene data show CDR1 as ENHRY and CDR2 as SYGVKD. CDR3: CAISDQGDTEAFF. The CDR3 nucleotides read TGTGCCATCAGTGACCAGGGGGACACTGAAGCTTTCTTT.

This chain uses TRBV14 with TRBJ1-2; D is possibly TRBD1 (6 bases). The V end was cut by 3 bases, the J end by 4 bases, with 12 bases between. The CDR3 is made up of 14 amino acids. In germline, CDR1 is SGHDN, CDR2 FVKESK. The CDR3 coding sequence is TGTGCCAGCAGCCAGCTAACAGGGTCCTATGGCTACACCTTC. Translated, it gives CASSQLTGSYGYTF.

V usage is TRBV6-6 and J usage is TRBJ2-7, with D uncertain. The germline V gene encodes CDR1 MNHNY and CDR2 SVGAGI (reference sequence). The CDR3 is 11 residues long. V was cut by 2 bases and J by 6 bases, with 5 bases left in between. CDR3 sequence reads: CASSYKSEQYF. CDR3 bases: TGTGCCAGCAGTTACAAGAGCGAGCAGTACTTC.

This chain connects TRBV4-1 to TRBJ2-7, with 8 bases that match TRBD1. After removal of 0 bases from V and 0 bases from J, the junction contained 7 bases not matched to a gene. CDR1 and CDR2 from the germline V gene are MGHRA and YSYEKL. The CDR3 loop spans 17 amino acids. The CDR3 loop reads CASSQDFGRGPSYEQYF. The DNA for the CDR3 is TGCGCCAGCAGCCAAGATTTTGGCAGGGGGCCCTCCTACGAGCAGTACTTC.

The chain couples TRBV19 to TRBJ2-1; 8 nucleotides align to TRBD1. With V trimmed by 2 bases and J by 7 bases, 10 bases remained unmatched. The length of the CDR3 is 16 residues. Looked up from germline, CDR1 is LNHDA and CDR2 is SQIVND (reference sequence). The CDR3 region is CASSIRQGSGWNEQFF. CDR3 coding DNA: TGTGCCAGTAGTATACGACAGGGGAGTGGGTGGAATGAGCAGTTCTTC.

This clone is a singleton in its sample. The V gene is TRBV27, the J gene TRBJ2-7, with 9 bases fitting TRBD1. With 5 bases clipped from V and 2 bases from J, the junction kept 4 bases outside the gene matches. The germline V gene encodes CDR1 MNHEY and CDR2 SMNVEV (reference sequence). This CDR3 is built from 14 residues. The CDR3 reads CASSPDRGTYEQYF. The CDR3 bases are TGTGCCAGCAGTCCAGACAGGGGGACCTACGAGCAGTACTTC.